A single T cell receptor (beta chain) is shown here with its context. What it binds is unknown. V shed 1 base, J shed 2 bases, and the junction held 16 bases outside the gene matches. Germline-derived CDR1 and CDR2 are SGDLS and YYNGEE. CDR3 length: 19 residues. This entry belongs to a study of shared clonotypes between healthy human individuals. Study outcomes and limitations: For naive CD4 cells, roughly 5% of clonotypes were shared across a handful of donors. Rarefaction revealed incomplete sorted-subset sequencing despite large depth.

Measured with immunoSEQ multiplex PCR; TCRdb has only the in-frame clones, and not every one. The sample has more than 2,000,000 clones; 93% are singletons. Sequenced sample: naive CD4+ T cells from PBMCs. Regarding subset: CD45RA+ positively selected. The sequence was collected from a young man in good health. Some clones in this sample may be carry-over from other donors' samples. The rearrangement joins TRBV9 to TRBJ2-3, with TRBD2 matching 7 bases. The CDR3 sequence is CASSVRGQLRDYHTDTQYF. Here the CDR3 DNA reads TGTGCCAGCAGCGTACGAGGGCAACTCCGGGACTACCACACAGATACGCAGTATTTT.